This T cell receptor beta chain was recorded in a study of CD8 T cells in ankylosing spondylitis. Per germline, CDR1 KGHDR and CDR2 SFDVKD. This CDR3 contains 16 residues. Trimming took off 0 bases at V and 0 bases at J, with 7 bases between the two ends. Findings of the study overall: Some of these motif variants have turned up before, in reports on reactive arthritis synovial fluid and blood. Reportedly, matched ankylosing spondylitis synovial fluid was significantly enriched for disease-linked clones. A motif of eight highly homologous TCR beta variants was seen as apparently characteristic of ankylosing spondylitis blood. Researchers report that disease-linked clones proved CD8+ and relatively rare in peripheral blood.

Quantitative barcoded 5'-RACE was used to prepare TCR beta libraries. MiXCR was run by TCRdb on the 5' RACE reads, yielding one entry per CDR3 protein. This table holds approximately 500,000 distinct CDR3 sequences, 10% to 15% found once. A word on this clonotype: Its antigen is unknown.

The receptor was derived from a male donor with ankylosing spondylitis. Sequenced input: blood, either unsorted or a sorted T cell fraction (not recorded which). The chain joins TRBV24-1 to TRBJ2-2, with D possibly TRBD1 on 6 matching bases. CDR3 sequence: CATSDLGTTNTGELFF. CDR3 bases: TGTGCCACCAGTGATTTGGGGACAACGAACACCGGGGAGCTGTTTTTT.